Here is one TCR beta chain with its context. As yet, its antigen is unknown. Some clones are missing from TCRdb's copy, which holds only in-frame ones; the method was immunoSEQ multiplex PCR. The sample holds some 900,000 clones, 76% seen once. The donors were adults (healthy and HIV-negative) with no recent acute infections or vaccinations. The data were obtained in a study of shared clonotypes between healthy human individuals. For the study at large: CD8 memory received one plate per donor, CD8 naive two, CD4 memory three and CD4 naive three.

CDR1 and CDR2 from the germline V gene are GTSNPN and SVGIG (reference sequence). There are 13 residues in the CDR3. V lost 6 bases and J lost 5; bases outside the gene matches: 5. Findings and limits, study-wide: Generally, naive subsets came out with larger estimated richness than memory subsets. An effect of sequencing depth on clonotype sharing among donors was expected.

Sequenced input: memory CD4+ T cells sorted from blood. Documented subset: CD45RA-negative fraction. This rearrangement joins TRBV30 to TRBJ2-7, with 12 nucleotides matching TRBD1. The clonotype was recovered from a man between 18 and 29 years old in good health. The CDR3 protein is CACGWDRGHEQYF. The DNA for the CDR3 is TGTGCCTGCGGGTGGGACAGGGGGCACGAGCAGTACTTC.